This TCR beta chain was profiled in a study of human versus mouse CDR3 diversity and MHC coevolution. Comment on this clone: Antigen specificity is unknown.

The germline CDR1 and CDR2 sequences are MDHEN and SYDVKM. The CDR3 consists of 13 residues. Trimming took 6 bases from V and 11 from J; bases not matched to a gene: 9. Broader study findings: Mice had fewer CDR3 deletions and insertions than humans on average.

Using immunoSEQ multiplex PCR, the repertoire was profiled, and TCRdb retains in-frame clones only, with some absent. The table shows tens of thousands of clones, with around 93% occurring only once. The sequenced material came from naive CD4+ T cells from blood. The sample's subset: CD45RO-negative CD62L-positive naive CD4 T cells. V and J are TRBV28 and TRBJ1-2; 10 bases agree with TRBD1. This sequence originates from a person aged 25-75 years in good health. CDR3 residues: CASSLGQGGSYTF. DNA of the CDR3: TGTGCCAGCAGCCTTGGACAGGGGGGTAGTTACACCTTC.